Listed here is a single T cell receptor beta chain. Patients at the Seattle site were enrolled during active infection and followed longitudinally. This record comes from a study of blood T cell repertoires in COVID-19. Study information: Some COVID-19 samples were acute and others convalescent; all came from the United States, Italy and Spain. PBMCs, B-cell-depleted T cells, or T cells provided the cDNA or gDNA that made up the material.

The authors' processing: Reference gene primer amplification gave estimated nucleated cell counts. The repertoire was sequenced with immunoSEQ multiplex PCR; TCRdb's copy has only in-frame clones and lacks some. The V and J calls and clone size are taken from that table; D and trimming were inferred from the DNA. The sample includes 55,000 to 70,000 clones, 70% to 90% of them seen just once. The TCR originated in a woman aged 45 to 65 with COVID-19, enrolled during active disease. Sequenced input: peripheral blood.

The CDR3 sequence: CASSPSPGQAYGYTF. The CDR3 nucleotides are TGCGCCAGCAGTCCTTCCCCGGGACAGGCTTATGGCTACACCTTC. The chain uses TRBV4-3 and TRBJ1-2, with 8 bases aligning to TRBD1. CDR1 is LGHNA and CDR2 is YSLEER in the germline V gene. The CDR3 has 15 amino acids. V gave up 6 bases and J gave up 5 bases; unmatched junction bases: 11.